The present T cell receptor (beta chain) was sequenced within a study of T cell responses to AZD1222 COVID-19 vaccine. Details on this clone: Its antigen is still unknown.

CDR1 and CDR2 (germline): SGHAT, FQNNGV. CDR3 length equals 17 residues. With 0 bases removed from V and 1 base from J, the gap between germline ends came to 15 bases. Recipients boosted at about 4 weeks or about 12 weeks are pooled. Sequenced by immunoSEQ multiplex PCR; TCRdb stores in-frame clones only, minus some. The profile shows fewer than 110,000 clones, around 90% of them singletons. Study-wide results and limits: Spike-specific TCR breadth and depth were elevated following two AZD1222 doses. Females outnumbered males among donors, who were mostly white British; clonal diversity was possibly underestimated. Repertoires were obtained solely post-peak T cell response.

This sequence was found in an adult who received the AZD1222 COVID-19 vaccine. The V and J genes are TRBV11-2 and TRBJ1-1, with TRBD1 as a possible D gene (5 bases). The material sequenced was peripheral blood, taken 28 days after the second AZD1222 dose. The CDR3 loop is CASSLEVAGQGNTEAFF. The CDR3 nucleotides are TGTGCCAGCAGCTTAGAGGTCGCAGGGCAGGGGAACACTGAAGCTTTCTTT.